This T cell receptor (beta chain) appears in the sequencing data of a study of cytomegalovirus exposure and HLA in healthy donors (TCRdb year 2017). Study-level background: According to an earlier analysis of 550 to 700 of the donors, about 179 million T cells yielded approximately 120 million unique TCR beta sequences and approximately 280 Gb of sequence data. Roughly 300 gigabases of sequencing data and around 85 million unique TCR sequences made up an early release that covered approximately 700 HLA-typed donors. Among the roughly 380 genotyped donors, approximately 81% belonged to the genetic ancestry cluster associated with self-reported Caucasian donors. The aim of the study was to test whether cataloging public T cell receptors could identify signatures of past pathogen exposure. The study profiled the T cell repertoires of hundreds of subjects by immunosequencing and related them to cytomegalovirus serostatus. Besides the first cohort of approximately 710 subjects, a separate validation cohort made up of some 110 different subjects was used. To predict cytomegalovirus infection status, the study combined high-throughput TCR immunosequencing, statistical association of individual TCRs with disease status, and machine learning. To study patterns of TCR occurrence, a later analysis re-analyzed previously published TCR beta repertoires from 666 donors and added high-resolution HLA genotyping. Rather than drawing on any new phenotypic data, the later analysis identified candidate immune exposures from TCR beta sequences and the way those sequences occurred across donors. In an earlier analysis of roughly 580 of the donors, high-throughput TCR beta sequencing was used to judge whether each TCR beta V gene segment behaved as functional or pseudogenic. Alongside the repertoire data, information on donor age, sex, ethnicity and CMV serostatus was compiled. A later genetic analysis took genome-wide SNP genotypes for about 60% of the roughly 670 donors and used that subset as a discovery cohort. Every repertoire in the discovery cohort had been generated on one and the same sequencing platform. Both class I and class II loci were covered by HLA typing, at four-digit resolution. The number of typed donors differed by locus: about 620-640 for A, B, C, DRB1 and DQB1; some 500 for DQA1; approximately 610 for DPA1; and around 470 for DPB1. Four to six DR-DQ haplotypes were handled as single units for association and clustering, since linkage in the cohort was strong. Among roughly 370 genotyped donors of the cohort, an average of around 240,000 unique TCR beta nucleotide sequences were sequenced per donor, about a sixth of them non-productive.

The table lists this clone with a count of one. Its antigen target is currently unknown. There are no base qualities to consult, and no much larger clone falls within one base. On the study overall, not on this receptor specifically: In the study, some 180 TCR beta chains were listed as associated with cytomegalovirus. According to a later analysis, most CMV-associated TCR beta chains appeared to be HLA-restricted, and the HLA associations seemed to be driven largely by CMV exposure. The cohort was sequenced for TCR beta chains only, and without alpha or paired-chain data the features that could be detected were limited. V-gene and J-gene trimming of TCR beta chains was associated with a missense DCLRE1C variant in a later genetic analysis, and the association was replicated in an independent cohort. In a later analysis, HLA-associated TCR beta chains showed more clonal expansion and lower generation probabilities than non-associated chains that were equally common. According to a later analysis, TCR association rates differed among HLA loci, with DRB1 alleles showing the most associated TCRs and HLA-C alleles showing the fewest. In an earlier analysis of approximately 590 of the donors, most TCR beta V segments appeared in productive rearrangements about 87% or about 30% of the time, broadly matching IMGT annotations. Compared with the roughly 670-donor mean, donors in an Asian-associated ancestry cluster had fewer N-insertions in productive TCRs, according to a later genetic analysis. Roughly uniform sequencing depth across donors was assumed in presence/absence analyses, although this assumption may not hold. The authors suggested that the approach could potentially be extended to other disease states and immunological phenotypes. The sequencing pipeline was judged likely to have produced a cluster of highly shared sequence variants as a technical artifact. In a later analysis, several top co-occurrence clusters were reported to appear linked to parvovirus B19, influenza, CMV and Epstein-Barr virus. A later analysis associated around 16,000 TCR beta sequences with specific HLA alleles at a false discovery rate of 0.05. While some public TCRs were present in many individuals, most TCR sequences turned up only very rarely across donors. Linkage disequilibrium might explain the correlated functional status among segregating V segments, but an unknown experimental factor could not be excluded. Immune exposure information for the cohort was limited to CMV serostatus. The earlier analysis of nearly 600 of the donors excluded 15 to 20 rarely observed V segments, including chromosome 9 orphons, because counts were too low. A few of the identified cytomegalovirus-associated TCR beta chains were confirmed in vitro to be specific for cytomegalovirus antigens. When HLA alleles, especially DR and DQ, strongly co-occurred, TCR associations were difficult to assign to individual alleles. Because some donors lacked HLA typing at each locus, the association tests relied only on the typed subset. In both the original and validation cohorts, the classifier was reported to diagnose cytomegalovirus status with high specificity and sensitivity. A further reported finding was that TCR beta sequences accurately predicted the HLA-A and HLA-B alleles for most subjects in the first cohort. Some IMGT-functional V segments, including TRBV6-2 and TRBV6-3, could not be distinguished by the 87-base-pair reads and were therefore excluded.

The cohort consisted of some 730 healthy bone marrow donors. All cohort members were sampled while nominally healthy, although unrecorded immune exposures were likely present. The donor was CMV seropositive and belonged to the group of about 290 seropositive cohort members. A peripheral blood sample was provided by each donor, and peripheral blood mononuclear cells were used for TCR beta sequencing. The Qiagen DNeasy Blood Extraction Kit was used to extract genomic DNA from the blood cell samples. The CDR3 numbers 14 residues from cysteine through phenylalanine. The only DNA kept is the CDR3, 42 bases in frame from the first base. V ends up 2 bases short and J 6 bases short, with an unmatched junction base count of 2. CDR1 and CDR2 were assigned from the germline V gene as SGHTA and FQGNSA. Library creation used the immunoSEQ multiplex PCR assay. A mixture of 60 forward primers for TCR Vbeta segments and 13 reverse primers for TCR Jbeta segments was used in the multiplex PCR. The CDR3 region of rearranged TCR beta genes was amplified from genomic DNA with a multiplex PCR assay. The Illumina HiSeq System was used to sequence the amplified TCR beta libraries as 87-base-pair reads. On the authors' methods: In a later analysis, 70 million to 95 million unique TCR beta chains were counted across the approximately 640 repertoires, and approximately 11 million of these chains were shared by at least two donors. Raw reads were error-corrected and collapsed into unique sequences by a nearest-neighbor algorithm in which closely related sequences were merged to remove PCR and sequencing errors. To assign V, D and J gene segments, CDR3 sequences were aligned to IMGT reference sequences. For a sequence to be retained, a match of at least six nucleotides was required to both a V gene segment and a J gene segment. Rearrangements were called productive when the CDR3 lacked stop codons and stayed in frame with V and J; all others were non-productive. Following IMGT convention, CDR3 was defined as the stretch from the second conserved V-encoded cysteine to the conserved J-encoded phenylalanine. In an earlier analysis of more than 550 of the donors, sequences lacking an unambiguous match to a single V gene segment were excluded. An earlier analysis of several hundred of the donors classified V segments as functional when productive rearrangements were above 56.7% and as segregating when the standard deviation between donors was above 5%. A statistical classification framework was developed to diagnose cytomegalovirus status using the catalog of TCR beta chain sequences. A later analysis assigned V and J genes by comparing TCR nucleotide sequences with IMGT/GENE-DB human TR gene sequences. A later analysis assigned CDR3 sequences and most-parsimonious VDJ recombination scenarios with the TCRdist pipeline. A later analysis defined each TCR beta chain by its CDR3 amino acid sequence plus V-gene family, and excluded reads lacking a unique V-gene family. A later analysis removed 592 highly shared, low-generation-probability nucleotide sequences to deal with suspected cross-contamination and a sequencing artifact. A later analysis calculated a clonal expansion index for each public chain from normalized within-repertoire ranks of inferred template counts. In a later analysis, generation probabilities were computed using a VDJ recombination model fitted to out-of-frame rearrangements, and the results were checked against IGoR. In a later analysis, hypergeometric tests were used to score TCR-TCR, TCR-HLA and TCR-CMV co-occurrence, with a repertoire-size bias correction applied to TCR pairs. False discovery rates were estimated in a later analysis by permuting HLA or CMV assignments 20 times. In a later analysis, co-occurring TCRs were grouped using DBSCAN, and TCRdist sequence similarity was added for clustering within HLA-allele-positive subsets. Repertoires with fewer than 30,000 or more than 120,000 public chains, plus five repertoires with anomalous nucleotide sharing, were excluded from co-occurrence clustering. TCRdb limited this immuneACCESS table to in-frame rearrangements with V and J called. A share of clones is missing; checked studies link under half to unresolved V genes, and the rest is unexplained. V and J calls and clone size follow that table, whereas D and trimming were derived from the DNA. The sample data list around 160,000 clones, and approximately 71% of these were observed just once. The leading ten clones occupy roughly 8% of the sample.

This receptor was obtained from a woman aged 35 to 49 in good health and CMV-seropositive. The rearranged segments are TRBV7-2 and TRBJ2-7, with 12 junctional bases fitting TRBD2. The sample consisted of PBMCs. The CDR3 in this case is CASSLRTSGIEQYF. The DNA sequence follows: TGTGCCAGCAGCTTAAGGACTAGCGGGATCGAGCAGTACTTC.